This entry describes one T cell receptor (beta chain). TCRdb reprocessed the PCR reads via MiXCR and lists one record per CDR3 protein. In the table there are about 11,000 distinct CDR3 sequences, 45% to 50% of which are singletons. This CDR3 has 15 amino acids. Per the germline V gene, CDR1 is MNHEY and CDR2 is SMNVEV (reference sequence). The data originate from a study of immune characterization of retroperitoneal liposarcoma. The sequence came from a female donor with retroperitoneal liposarcoma. Sequenced: tumor tissue. V and J are TRBV27 and TRBJ2-3, with 8 positions matching TRBD2. The J call may be wrong; the DNA end is better matched by TRBJ2-7. The CDR3: CASRPLAVSYNEQYF. CDR3 sequence (DNA): TGTGCCAGCAGACCACTAGCGGTCTCCTACAATGAGCAGTACTTC.